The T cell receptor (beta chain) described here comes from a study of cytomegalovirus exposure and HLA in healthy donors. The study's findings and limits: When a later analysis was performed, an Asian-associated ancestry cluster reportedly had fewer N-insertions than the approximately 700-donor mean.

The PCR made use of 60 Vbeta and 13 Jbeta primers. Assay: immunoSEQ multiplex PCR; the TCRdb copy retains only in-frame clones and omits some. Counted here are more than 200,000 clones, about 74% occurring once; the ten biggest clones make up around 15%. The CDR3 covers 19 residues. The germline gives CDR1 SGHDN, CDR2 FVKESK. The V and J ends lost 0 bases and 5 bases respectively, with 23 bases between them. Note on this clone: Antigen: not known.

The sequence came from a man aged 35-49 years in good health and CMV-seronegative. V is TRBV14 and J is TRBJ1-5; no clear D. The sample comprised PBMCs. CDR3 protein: CASSQDLGSTPLRDQPQHF. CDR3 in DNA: TGTGCCAGCAGCCAAGATTTGGGCAGCACACCCCTGAGGGATCAGCCCCAGCATTTT.